The present TCR beta chain was sequenced within a study of identical twins. V was pared by 4 bases and J by 1 base, with 17 bases between. The CDR3 has 16 residues. Germline lookup yields CDR1 SGHRS and CDR2 YFSETQ. Overall study results and limits: Invariant T cells like MAIT and iNKT could partly confound the zero-insertion analyses. Beta out-of-frame sequences displayed a weaker excess of sharing between twins.

At least ten counts were recorded for this clonotype. Antigen specificity is unknown. TCRdb processed the 5' RACE reads anew with MiXCR; each CDR3 protein has one entry. The sample has about 100,000 distinct CDR3 sequences; just under 6% are singletons. The sequence was obtained from a woman between 50 and 59 years old in good health. Sequenced sample: memory T cells sorted from blood. The V and J genes are TRBV5-1 and TRBJ1-1; the D gene is possibly TRBD1 (6 bases). CDR3 sequence: CASSGPGVGANTEAFF. CDR3 coding DNA: TGCGCCAGCAGCGGACCCGGGGTGGGGGCGAACACTGAAGCTTTCTTT.